This TCR beta chain is drawn from a study of CD8 T cells in Susac syndrome. Diagnostic criteria defined recently for definite or probable disease were met by the Susac syndrome patients. This CDR3 spans 11 amino acids. Trimming took off 4 bases at V and 10 bases at J, with 9 bases between the two ends. The germline gives CDR1 SGDLS, CDR2 YYNGEE. A quantity of roughly 0.5 to 1 ug RNA underwent reverse transcription using random hexamers. Via MiXCR, TCRdb re-called the immunoSEQ multiplex PCR reads, giving one row per CDR3 protein. In the table there are under 200,000 distinct CDR3 sequences, 85% to 95% of which are singletons.

The receptor was derived from a human donor with Susac syndrome. The J gene is TRBJ2-1, the V gene TRBV9; D gene unclear. Source material: CD8+ T cells from PBMCs. CDR3 protein: CASSRDGEQFF. DNA of the CDR3: TGTGCCAGCAGCCGAGACGGGGAGCAGTTCTTC.